This T cell receptor beta chain came from a study of shared clonotypes between healthy human individuals. At the level of the study: A donor's plate count was three for CD4 naive and three for CD4 memory; CD8 naive had two and CD8 memory one.

Germline V lookup: CDR1 MNHNY, CDR2 SVGAGI (reference sequence). V lost 10 bases to trimming and J lost 4 bases, with 20 bases between them. The CDR3 totals 15 residues. The method was immunoSEQ multiplex PCR; TCRdb's version includes in-frame clones alone and lacks a portion of them. Among over a million clones, about 80% were seen once, and the ten largest hold approximately 1.5%. This sequence was found in a man between 18 and 29 years old in good health. The J gene is TRBJ2-1, the V gene TRBV6-6; D perhaps matches TRBD2 (6 bases). The sample comprised memory CD4+ T cells sorted from blood. Subset specified: CD45RA-negative fraction. CDR3 coding DNA: TGTGCCACCTCAAACCCCGATAGCGGTTACAATGAGCAGTTCTTC. Translating it yields CATSNPDSGYNEQFF.